This T cell receptor (beta chain) was documented in a study of OX40 agonist ivuxolimab in advanced cancers. As for the study in general: All patients had ivuxolimab intravenously every 2 weeks at 0.01 to 10 mg/kg. Allowance was made for prior anti-PD-1, anti-PD-L1 or anti-CTLA-4 therapy, and roughly 40% had some.

The CDR3 spans 16 residues. Trimming took off 0 bases at V and 1 base at J, with 9 bases between the two ends. Germline CDR1 reads SGHVS; CDR2 reads FNYEAQ. The data were produced by immunoSEQ multiplex PCR, yet TCRdb's version contains in-frame clones alone and is incomplete. The sample has about 84,000 clones, about four fifths seen once. The sequenced sample was CD4+ or CD8+ T cells sorted from blood, obtained in a trial of the OX40 agonist ivuxolimab. The rearrangement links TRBV7-6 to TRBJ2-2; the D is unclear. The receptor comes from an adult with an advanced solid tumor such as melanoma, head and neck, liver or kidney cancer. The CDR3 protein is CASSLAPDGNTGELFF. As DNA, the CDR3 is TGTGCCAGCAGCTTAGCCCCGGACGGGAACACCGGGGAGCTGTTTTTT.